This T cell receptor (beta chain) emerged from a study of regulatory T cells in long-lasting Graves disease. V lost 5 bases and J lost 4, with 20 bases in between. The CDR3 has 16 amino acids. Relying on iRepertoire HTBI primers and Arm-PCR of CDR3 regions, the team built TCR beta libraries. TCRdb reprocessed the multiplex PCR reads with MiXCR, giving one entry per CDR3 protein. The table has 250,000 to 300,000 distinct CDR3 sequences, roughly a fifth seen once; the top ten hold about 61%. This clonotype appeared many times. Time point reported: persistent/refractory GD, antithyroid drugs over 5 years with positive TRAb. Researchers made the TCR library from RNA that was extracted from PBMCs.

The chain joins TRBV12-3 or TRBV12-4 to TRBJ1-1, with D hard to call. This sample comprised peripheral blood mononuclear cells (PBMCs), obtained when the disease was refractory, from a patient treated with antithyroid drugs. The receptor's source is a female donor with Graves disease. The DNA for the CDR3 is TGTGCCAGCAGTGAAGTGTTGAAGGCGATAGGCACTGAAGCTTTCTTT. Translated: CASSEVLKAIGTEAFF.